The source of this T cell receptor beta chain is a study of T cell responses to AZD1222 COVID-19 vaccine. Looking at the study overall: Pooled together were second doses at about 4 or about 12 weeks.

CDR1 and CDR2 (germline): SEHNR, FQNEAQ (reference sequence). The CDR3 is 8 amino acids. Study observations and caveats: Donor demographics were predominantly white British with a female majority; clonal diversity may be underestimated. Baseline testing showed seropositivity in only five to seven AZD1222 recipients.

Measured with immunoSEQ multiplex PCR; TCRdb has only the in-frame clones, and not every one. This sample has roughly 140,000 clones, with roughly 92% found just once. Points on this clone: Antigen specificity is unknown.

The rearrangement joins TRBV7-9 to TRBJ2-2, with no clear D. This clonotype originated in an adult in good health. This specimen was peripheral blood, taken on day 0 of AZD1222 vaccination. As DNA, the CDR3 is TGTGGAGCCGGGGAGCTGTTTTTT. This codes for CGAGELFF.